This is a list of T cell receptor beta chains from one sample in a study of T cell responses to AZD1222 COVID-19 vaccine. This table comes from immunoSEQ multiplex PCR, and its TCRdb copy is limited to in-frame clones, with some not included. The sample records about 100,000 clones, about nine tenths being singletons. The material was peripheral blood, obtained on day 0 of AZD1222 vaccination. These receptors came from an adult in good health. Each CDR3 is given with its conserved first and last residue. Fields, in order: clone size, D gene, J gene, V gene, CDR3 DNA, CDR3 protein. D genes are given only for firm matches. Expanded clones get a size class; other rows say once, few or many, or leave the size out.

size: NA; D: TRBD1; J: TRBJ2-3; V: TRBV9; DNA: TGTGCCAGCAGCGTTACCCGGGACAGGGTGGCAGATACGCAGTATTTT; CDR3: CASSVTRDRVADTQYF
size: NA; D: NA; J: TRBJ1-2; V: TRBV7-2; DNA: TGTGCCAGCAGCTTCGGAACTGCGTTAGGCTACACCTTC; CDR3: CASSFGTALGYTF
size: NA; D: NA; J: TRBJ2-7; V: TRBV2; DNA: TGTGCCAGCAGTGTTAGAGACAGCTCCTACGAGCAGTACTTC; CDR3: CASSVRDSSYEQYF
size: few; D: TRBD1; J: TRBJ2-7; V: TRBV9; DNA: TGTGCCAGCAGCCCCGTGGGACAGGGATTCCACGAGCAGTACTTC; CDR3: CASSPVGQGFHEQYF
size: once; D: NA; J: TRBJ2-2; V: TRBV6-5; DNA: TGTGCCAGCAGTTTTTCCGCGGACCCCGGAGCCGGGGAGCTGTTTTTT; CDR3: CASSFSADPGAGELFF
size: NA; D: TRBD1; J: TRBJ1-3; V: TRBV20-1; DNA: TGCAGTGCTAGTCAGCTCAGATCGGACAGGGGACCTGGAAACACCATATATTTT; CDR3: CSASQLRSDRGPGNTIYF
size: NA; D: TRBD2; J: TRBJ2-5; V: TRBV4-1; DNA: TGCGCCAGCAGCCATAGCTTCCCCGGACTAGCGGGTAGCCTGGAGACCCAGTACTTC; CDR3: CASSHSFPGLAGSLETQYF
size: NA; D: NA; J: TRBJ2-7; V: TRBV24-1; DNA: TGTGCCACCAGTGATCTTGCGGGTGGGGGAGGTCGAACCTACGAGCAGTACTTC; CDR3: CATSDLAGGGGRTYEQYF
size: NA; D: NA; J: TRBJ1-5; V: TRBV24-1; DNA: TGTGCCACCAGTGCCGATCTCCATCAGCCCCAGCATTTT; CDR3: CATSADLHQPQHF
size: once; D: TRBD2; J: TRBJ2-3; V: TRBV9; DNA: TGTGCCAGCAGCCTTAGTCCTAGCGGGAGGTCAACAGATACGCAGTATTTT; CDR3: CASSLSPSGRSTDTQYF
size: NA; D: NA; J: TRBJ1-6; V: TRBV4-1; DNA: TGCGCCAGCAGCCAAGCCGAGCGGGTAGTAAATTCACCCCTCCACTTT; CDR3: CASSQAERVVNSPLHF
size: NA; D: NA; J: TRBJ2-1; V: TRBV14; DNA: TGTGCCAGCAGCCAAGGTGGATTGTTCCGGCAGGGGCGCACCTACAATGAGCAGTTCTTC; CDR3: CASSQGGLFRQGRTYNEQFF
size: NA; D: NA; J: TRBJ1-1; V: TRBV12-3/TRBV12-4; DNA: TGTGCCAGCAGTACCCGCGGCGGCCCTGAAGCTTTCTTT; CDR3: CASSTRGGPEAFF
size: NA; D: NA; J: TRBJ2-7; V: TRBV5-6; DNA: TGTGCCAGCAGCTTGAGCCCCGGGGAGCAGTACTTC; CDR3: CASSLSPGEQYF
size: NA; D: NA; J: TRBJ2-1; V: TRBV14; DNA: TGTGCCAGCAGCCAACACAGACAGGCGGGCCACAATGAGCAGTTCTTC; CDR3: CASSQHRQAGHNEQFF
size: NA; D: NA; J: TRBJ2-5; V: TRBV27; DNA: TGTGCCAGCAGTTTAGGAGGGACCCAGTACTTC; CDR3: CASSLGGTQYF